Following are 27 T cell receptor beta chains from one sample sequenced in a study of blood T cell repertoires in COVID-19 (TCRdb year 2020). The method behind the library was the immunoSEQ multiplex PCR assay. What TCRdb holds here is the immuneACCESS table cut down to in-frame rearrangements. Part of the clones is not present; checked against another copy, under half of the missing clones reflect an unresolved V gene, and the others are unexplained. Present in this sample are about 190,000 clones, roughly 87% of which were seen just once. Jointly, the top ten make up roughly 21% of the sample. The sequencing input was peripheral blood. Source of these receptors: a man aged 55-75 years with active or convalescent COVID-19.

The gene calls are TRBV11-2 and TRBJ2-3; 8 bases match TRBD2. Germline trimming cut 5 bases from V and 6 bases from J; bases unmatched to any gene: 16. This CDR3 is 17 amino acids long. Germline CDR1 is SGHAT and CDR2 is FQNNGV. The CDR3 nucleotides are TGTGCCAGCAGCCCGCGGGGAGCGGGGGCCAACGGGGATACGCAGTATTTT. This sequence encodes CASSPRGAGANGDTQYF.

The V and J genes are TRBV5-4 and TRBJ2-7; D possibly corresponds to TRBD1 (6 bases). The V and J ends lost 4 bases and 7 bases respectively, with 12 bases between them. The CDR3 spans 12 residues. Germline-derived CDR1 and CDR2 are SGHNT and YYREEE (reference sequence). The CDR3 coding sequence is TGTGCCAGCAGCCGGGACACCTTTGAGCAGTACTTC. Translating it yields CASSRDTFEQYF.

This clone has only a few counts. V and J are TRBV29-1 and TRBJ1-4; D may be TRBD1 (6 bases). There are 12 residues in the CDR3. V was cut by 6 bases and J by 3 bases, with 8 bases left in between. Germline V gene lookup returns CDR1 SQVTM and CDR2 ANQGSEA. The DNA for the CDR3 is TGCAGCGTACAGGGAGCTAATGAAAAACTGTTTTTT. This sequence encodes CSVQGANEKLFF.

The chain has TRBV10-3 and TRBJ1-5; a possible D gene is TRBD1 (5 bases). Germline assignment: CDR1 ENHRY and CDR2 SYGVKD. The CDR3 covers 15 residues. The ends were cut back, 0 bases at V and 3 bases at J, with 9 bases in the middle. CDR3: CAISESGGINQPQHF. Written as DNA, the CDR3 is TGTGCCATCAGTGAGTCCGGGGGTATCAATCAGCCCCAGCATTTT.

The chain joins TRBV21-1 to TRBJ2-7; the tabulated D call, TRBD1, remains unverified against the DNA. TRBV21-1 is designated a pseudogene. There are 16 residues in the CDR3. Here the CDR3 DNA reads TGTGCCAGCAGCCCCCAACCGACAGTAGATACCTACGAGCAGTACTTC. The encoded protein is CASSPQPTVDTYEQYF.

V and J are TRBV5-4 and TRBJ1-2, with a weak D call TRBD1 (5 bases). There are 15 residues in the CDR3. V was pared by 1 base and J by 0 bases, with 10 bases between. Germline V gives CDR1 SGHNT, CDR2 YYREEE (reference sequence). CDR3 in amino acids: CASSLSGGTNYGYTF. The CDR3 DNA sequence: TGTGCCAGCAGCTTGTCCGGGGGGACTAACTATGGCTACACCTTC.

The chain recombines TRBV30 with TRBJ1-3; D not certain. The V gene's germline CDR1 is GTSNPN and CDR2 SVGIG (reference sequence). Trimming removed 4 bases at V and 2 bases at J, with 9 bases between. The CDR3 is 13 residues long. This chain's CDR3 is CAWNRVAGNTIYF. The CDR3 bases are TGTGCCTGGAATCGTGTAGCTGGAAACACCATATATTTT.

The rearrangement uses TRBV6-5 and TRBJ1-4; possibly TRBD1 for D (6 bases). CDR1 MNHEY and CDR2 SVGAGI come from the germline V gene. The length of the CDR3 is 13 residues. Trimming cost V 7 bases and J 5 bases, with 11 bases left between them. CDR3 coding DNA: TGTGCCAGCAAACAGGGACCAAATGAAAAACTGTTTTTT. It encodes CASKQGPNEKLFF.

This clone has only a few counts. The J gene is TRBJ2-7, the V gene TRBV25-1; tentatively, D is TRBD2 (5 bases). With 4 bases removed from V and 6 bases from J, the gap between germline ends came to 16 bases. There are 14 residues in the CDR3. Per germline, CDR1 MGHDK and CDR2 SYGVNS. This CDR3 is CASSVSFGRGEQYF. CDR3 DNA: TGTGCCAGCAGTGTAAGTTTTGGTCGGGGCGAGCAGTACTTC.

V usage is TRBV2 and J usage is TRBJ1-2; D is unclear. The CDR3 contains 13 residues. V lost 5 bases, J lost 2 bases, and 9 bases lay in between. CDR1 and CDR2 (germline): SNHLY, FYNNEI. The CDR3 coding sequence is TGTGCCAGCAGTCCGACAAACAACTATGGCTACACCTTC. This gives the protein CASSPTNNYGYTF.

This rearrangement joins TRBV2 to TRBJ2-4; tentatively, D is TRBD2 (6 bases). Trimming shortened V by 6 bases and J by 4 bases, and 13 bases separated the two germline ends. The CDR3 extends over 14 amino acids. Per the germline V gene, CDR1 is SNHLY and CDR2 is FYNNEI. The DNA for the CDR3 is TGTGCCAGCAGCGGGACTGGCATGAAAAACATTCAGTACTTC. It encodes CASSGTGMKNIQYF.

V gene TRBV11-2 combines with J gene TRBJ2-1; 7 bases are a match to TRBD1. This CDR3 has 15 residues. The germline V gene has CDR1 SGHAT and CDR2 FQNNGV. V was pared by 5 bases and J by 3 bases, with 7 bases of the junction left unmatched. The CDR3 is CASSPSGQSYNEQFF. Here the CDR3 DNA reads TGTGCCAGCAGCCCTTCGGGACAGAGCTACAATGAGCAGTTCTTC.

The chain recombines TRBV7-9 with TRBJ2-7, with 12 bases matching TRBD2. Trimming took 6 bases from V and 7 from J; bases not matched to a gene: 7. CDR3 length: 14 amino acids. CDR1 SEHNR and CDR2 FQNEAQ come from the germline V gene (reference sequence). DNA of the CDR3: TGTGCCAGCAGTCGTCTCACTAGCGGGGGGGAGCAGTACTTC. Encoded protein: CASSRLTSGGEQYF.

V is TRBV5-4 and J is TRBJ2-7, with D unresolved. The CDR3 sequence is 13 residues long. The V and J ends lost 0 bases and 2 bases respectively, with 6 bases between them. Looked up from germline, CDR1 is SGHNT and CDR2 is YYREEE (reference sequence). The CDR3 DNA sequence: TGTGCCAGCAGCTTGGACATCACCTACGAGCAGTACTTC. This gives the protein CASSLDITYEQYF.

V and J are TRBV3-1 (or the pseudogene TRBV3-2) and TRBJ1-3, with 7 bases matching TRBD1. V gave up 4 bases and J gave up 2 bases; unmatched junction bases: 2. Per germline, CDR1 LGHDT and CDR2 YNNKEL (reference sequence). The CDR3 spans 14 residues. The CDR3 loop reads CASSPGQPGNTIYF. DNA for the CDR3: TGTGCCAGCAGCCCGGGACAGCCTGGAAACACCATATATTTT.

The rearrangement links TRBV25-1 to TRBJ2-7; 8 bases align to TRBD2. Germline V gene data show CDR1 as MGHDK and CDR2 as SYGVNS. After removal of 6 bases from V and 5 bases from J, the junction contained 6 bases not matched to a gene. This CDR3 spans 13 amino acids. In nucleotides, the CDR3 is TGTGCCAGCAGCTCCGGGGGGGGCCACGAGCAGTACTTC. Translated: CASSSGGGHEQYF.

CDR3: CASSLVFTGLGNTEAFF. CDR3 in DNA: TGTGCCAGCAGCTTAGTTTTTACAGGCCTCGGGAACACTGAAGCTTTCTTT. V gene TRBV7-9 combines with J gene TRBJ1-1; tentative D call: TRBD1 (5 bases). Per the germline V gene, CDR1 is SEHNR and CDR2 is FQNEAQ (reference sequence). The germline V and J ends were trimmed by 1 base and 1 base, with 16 bases remaining between them. The CDR3 loop spans 17 amino acids.

This chain joins TRBV30 and TRBJ2-7; 7 bases agree with TRBD1. Germline CDR1 reads GTSNPN; CDR2 reads SVGIG (reference sequence). The CDR3 covers 15 residues. V was clipped by 1 base and J by 2 bases; unmatched bases: 8. The CDR3 sequence: CAWSEEWDSPYEQYF. CDR3 DNA sequence: TGTGCCTGGAGTGAAGAATGGGACAGCCCCTACGAGCAGTACTTC.

This chain links TRBV6-1 with TRBJ2-3, with 14 bases identical to TRBD2. Germline CDR1 and CDR2: MNHNS and SASEGT. J gave up 6 bases and V 3 bases, and 5 bases lay outside the gene matches. The CDR3 runs to 16 residues. In nucleotides, the CDR3 is TGTGCCAGCAGTGATAGCGGACTAGCGGGGGGTGATACGCAGTATTTT. Encoded protein: CASSDSGLAGGDTQYF.

The V gene is TRBV9, the J gene TRBJ2-5; D might be TRBD2 (5 bases). The CDR3 is made up of 15 amino acids. The V end was cut by 2 bases, the J end by 4 bases, with 15 bases between. CDR1 SGDLS and CDR2 YYNGEE come from the germline V gene. The CDR3 here is CASSVTSSKGETQYF. CDR3 nucleotide sequence: TGTGCCAGCAGCGTTACCTCTAGCAAGGGAGAGACCCAGTACTTC.

Comment on this clone: This sample also contains other DNA sequences that code for the same CDR3. The rearrangement joins TRBV5-1 to TRBJ2-5, with TRBD2 identical over 12 bases. In germline, CDR1 is SGHRS, CDR2 YFSETQ. This CDR3 is 16 amino acids long. The ends lost 0 bases at V and 0 bases at J; junction bases unmatched: 0. CDR3 region: CASSLGLAGDQETQYF. The DNA of the CDR3 is TGCGCCAGCAGCTTGGGACTAGCGGGGGACCAAGAGACCCAGTACTTC.

This chain uses TRBV7-3 with TRBJ2-1; perhaps TRBD1 as D (6 bases). With 4 bases removed from V and 4 bases from J, the gap between germline ends came to 8 bases. The germline CDR1 and CDR2 sequences are SGHTA and FQGTGA. The CDR3 spans 13 residues. The chain's CDR3 is CASSSGQYNEQFF. DNA of the CDR3: TGTGCCAGCAGCTCCGGACAGTACAATGAGCAGTTCTTC. The full variable domain, in which reference TRBV7-3 and TRBJ2-1 provide the parts outside the CDR3, is GAGVSQTPSNKVTEKGKYVELRCDPISGHTALYWYRQSLGQGPEFLIYFQGTGAADDSGLPNDRFFAVRPEGSVSTLKIQRTERGDSAVYLCASSSGQYNEQFFGPGTRLTVL.

The count of this clone is one. The chain combines TRBV5-1 with TRBJ1-3; weak D call: TRBD1 (5 bases). The CDR3 loop spans 16 amino acids. V was pared by 0 bases and J by 3 bases, with 13 bases between. Germline V CDR1 and CDR2: SGHRS, YFSETQ. In DNA form, the CDR3 reads TGCGCCAGCAGCTTGGGTCCTTGGGGCGATGGAAACACCATATATTTT. Translating it yields CASSLGPWGDGNTIYF. The full variable domain, with the rest looked up from reference TRBV5-1 and TRBJ1-3, is KAGVTQTPRYLIKTRGQQVTLSCSPISGHRSVSWYQQTPGQGLQFLFEYFSETQRNKGNFPGRFSGRQFSNSRSEMNVSTLELGDSALYLCASSLGPWGDGNTIYFGEGSWLTVV.

The rearrangement links TRBV14 to TRBJ1-1; 7 positions agree with TRBD1. J was trimmed by 5 bases and V by 3 bases; bases with no gene match: 3. Germline values: CDR1 SGHDN, CDR2 FVKESK. There are 13 residues in the CDR3. CDR3 coding DNA: TGTGCCAGCAGCCAGCAGACAGGGACTGAAGCTTTCTTT. It codes for CASSQQTGTEAFF.

The chain is built from TRBV5-1 and TRBJ2-2; D perhaps matches TRBD1 (6 bases). V lost 6 bases to trimming and J lost 0 bases, with 12 bases between them. The CDR3 has 15 residues. CDR1 is SGHRS and CDR2 is YFSETQ in the germline V gene. DNA of the CDR3: TGCGCCAGCACGAGGACAGCGACGAACACCGGGGAGCTGTTTTTT. This translates into CASTRTATNTGELFF.

In this sample, this clone turned up once. The chain recombines TRBV27 with TRBJ1-6, with 8 bases aligning to TRBD1. Germline-derived CDR1 and CDR2 are MNHEY and SMNVEV (reference sequence). This CDR3 region has 17 residues. Germline trimming cut 8 bases from V and 0 bases from J; bases unmatched to any gene: 9. The DNA for the CDR3 is TGTGCCAGCTGGCCCGGGACAGGCCTCTCCTATAATTCACCCCTCCACTTT. Protein: CASWPGTGLSYNSPLHF.

J is TRBJ1-2 and V is TRBV3-1 (or the pseudogene TRBV3-2); maybe TRBD1 (5 bases). Trimming removed 2 bases from V and 8 bases from J, with 15 bases in between. The CDR3 contains 14 residues. Germline V gives CDR1 LGHDT, CDR2 YNNKEL (reference sequence). This CDR3 is CASSQLGGVEGYTF. CDR3 sequence (DNA): TGTGCCAGCAGCCAACTTGGAGGGGTTGAGGGCTACACCTTC.